The 14 T cell receptor beta chains listed next were all sequenced from one sample in a study of blood T cells in healthy people across ages. Together with a sample-barcoded 5' primer, a J-beta primer mix was included in a second PCR lasting roughly 6 to 12 cycles. TCRdb redid the calling of the 5' RACE reads with MiXCR, one entry per CDR3 protein. The data contain about 970,000 distinct CDR3 sequences, 45% to 60% of them seen just once; the ten biggest clones take up 20% to 25%. Sequenced input: blood. These receptors came from a woman between 55 and 75 years old in good health.

This clonotype was seen at least ten times. The chain combines TRBV20-1 with TRBJ1-4; TRBD1 matches at 7 bases. V shed 2 bases, J shed 8 bases, and the junction held 8 bases outside the gene matches. In germline, CDR1 is DFQATT, CDR2 SNEGSKA (reference sequence). The CDR3 loop spans 14 amino acids. The CDR3 DNA reads TGCAGTGCTAGAATATCAGCACAGGGGGAAAAACTGTTTTTT. Protein product: CSARISAQGEKLFF.

CDR3: CASSTGETGPYEQYF. The CDR3 DNA follows: TGTGCCAGCAGCACTGGGGAAACAGGGCCCTACGAGCAGTACTTC. This chain connects TRBV7-2 to TRBJ2-7; D is perhaps TRBD1 (6 bases). Deletions cut 5 bases from V and 2 bases from J, with 16 bases between. The CDR3 totals 15 residues. CDR1 and CDR2 from the germline V gene are SGHTA and FQGNSA.

This chain links TRBV11-2 with TRBJ1-1; D call uncertain. V was pared by 2 bases and J by 5 bases, with 9 bases between. CDR3 length: 13 amino acids. The germline gives CDR1 SGHAT, CDR2 FQNNGV. CDR3 amino acids: CASSLKIGTEAFF. CDR3 bases: TGTGCCAGCAGCTTAAAGATCGGTACTGAAGCTTTCTTT.

Only a few counts were recorded for this clonotype. V gene TRBV28 combines with J gene TRBJ2-4, with D perhaps TRBD1 or TRBD2 (7 bases each). Trimming cost V 6 bases and J 3 bases, with 18 bases left between them. The length of the CDR3 is 16 residues. Germline values: CDR1 MDHEN, CDR2 SYDVKM. The chain's CDR3 is CASSPDREGVKNIQYF. The DNA of the CDR3 is TGTGCCAGCAGCCCTGACAGGGAGGGGGTCAAAAACATTCAGTACTTC.

The chain links TRBV7-9 to TRBJ2-7; 7 positions match TRBD1. Germline V gene sequence: CDR1 SEHNR, CDR2 FQNEAQ (reference sequence). The CDR3 totals 12 residues. Unmatched junction bases numbered 6, after V lost 11 bases and J lost 2 bases. In DNA, the CDR3 is TGTGCCGCAGCCGGGACAGCCTACGAGCAGTACTTC. This codes for CAAAGTAYEQYF.

V and J are TRBV3-1 and TRBJ1-1, with D perhaps matching TRBD1 (5 bases). Trimming removed 0 bases from V and 5 bases from J, with 25 bases in between. The CDR3 totals 19 residues. Germline CDR1 is LGHDT and CDR2 is YNNKEL (reference sequence). The CDR3, as DNA: TGTGCCAGCAGCCAAGATATGGGGATAACGCAGGGCCGGGAGACTGAAGCTTTCTTT. This translates into CASSQDMGITQGRETEAFF.

In its sample, this clonotype was seen once. The chain couples TRBV6-5 to TRBJ1-1; no reliable D call. CDR1 and CDR2 from the germline V gene are MNHEY and SVGAGI. The CDR3 loop spans 14 amino acids. V lost 2 bases, J lost 0 bases, and 7 bases lay in between. CDR3 region: CASSYDRMNTEAFF. CDR3 DNA sequence: TGTGCCAGCAGTTACGACCGCATGAACACTGAAGCTTTCTTT.

The chain is built from TRBV5-6 and TRBJ2-5; D possibly uses TRBD1 or TRBD2 (5 bases each). The DNA matches TRBJ2-7 better at its end, which makes the J call doubtful. The CDR3 extends over 14 amino acids. Germline V gene sequence: CDR1 SGHDT, CDR2 YYEEEE. The CDR3 here is CASSGRDHSYEQYF. The CDR3 coding sequence is TGTGCCAGCAGCGGCCGGGACCACTCCTACGAGCAGTACTTC.

A few counts support this clonotype. The chain joins TRBV20-1 to TRBJ1-2; D ambiguous. This CDR3 is 13 amino acids long. Trimming removed 0 bases at V and 8 bases at J, with 13 bases between. Germline V gives CDR1 DFQATT, CDR2 SNEGSKA (reference sequence). The CDR3 region is CSARETHPSGYTF. CDR3 nucleotide sequence: TGCAGTGCTAGAGAGACGCACCCATCGGGCTACACCTTC.

This clonotype was counted only a few times. The rearrangement links TRBV29-1 to TRBJ2-5; 9 bases line up with TRBD1. CDR1 is SQVTM and CDR2 is ANQGSEA in the germline V gene. The ends lost 6 bases at V and 2 bases at J; junction bases unmatched: 4. The CDR3 covers 13 residues. CDR3 amino acids: CSVPTGGQETQYF. CDR3 bases: TGCAGCGTCCCGACAGGGGGTCAAGAGACCCAGTACTTC.

This rearrangement joins TRBV27 to TRBJ1-4; TRBD1 agrees at 7 bases. The CDR3 length is 15 residues. The ends lost 6 bases at V and 0 bases at J; junction bases unmatched: 4. The germline CDR1 and CDR2 sequences are MNHEY and SMNVEV (reference sequence). The CDR3 nucleotides read TGTGCCAGCAGGGACAGGCCTGCAACTAATGAAAAACTGTTTTTT. Translating gives CASRDRPATNEKLFF.

The chain is built from TRBV29-1 and TRBJ1-1; D perhaps matches TRBD1 (6 bases). Trimming cost V 7 bases and J 6 bases, with 18 bases left between them. CDR3 length: 13 residues. Looked up from germline, CDR1 is SQVTM and CDR2 is ANQGSEA. In DNA form, the CDR3 reads TGCAGCGCAACAGGGAACGTTATTTCTGAAGCTTTCTTT. It encodes CSATGNVISEAFF. The whole variable domain, filled in from reference TRBV29-1 and TRBJ1-1, reads SAVISQKPSRDICQRGTSLTIQCQVDSQVTMMFWYRQQPGQSLTLIATANQGSEATYESGFVIDKFPISRPNLTFSTLTVSNMSPEDSSIYLCSATGNVISEAFFGQGTRLTVV.

Only one count was recorded for this clonotype. The rearrangement joins TRBV5-5 to TRBJ2-3; D assignment may be TRBD1 or TRBD2 (5 bases each). In germline, CDR1 is SGHKS, CDR2 YYEKEE (reference sequence). V was cut by 4 bases and J by 1 base, with 16 bases left in between. The CDR3 loop spans 16 amino acids. The CDR3 spells CASSTSGTYGTDTQYF. CDR3 bases: TGTGCCAGCAGCACCTCCGGGACGTACGGCACAGATACGCAGTATTTT.

This clonotype came up once. Given a much more abundant clone one base away, this may be a read error. The V call is TRBV7-3, the J call TRBJ1-4; 7 bases are shared with TRBD1. The germline gives CDR1 SGHTA, CDR2 FQGTGA. The CDR3 spans 15 residues. Unmatched junction bases numbered 9, after V lost 5 bases and J lost 6 bases. Here the CDR3 DNA reads TGTGCCAGCAGCCCCCGACAGGGAATTGATGAAAAACTGTTTTTT. Protein sequence: CASSPRQGIDEKLFF.